What follows describes a single T cell receptor (beta chain). Its antigen target is currently unknown. One base away there is no much larger clone; base qualities are not given. To sequence the TCRbeta CDR3 region, genomic DNA was isolated from the sorted cells. TCRbeta CDR3 regions were sequenced using the immunoSEQ Assay. TCRdb carries this immuneACCESS record with in-frame sequences only. Its versions omit some clonotypes, under half of them owing to an unresolved V gene in the studies checked, with the rest unexplained. For this sample there are roughly 35,000 clones; around 90% appear just once. The ten top clones hold roughly 4% of the sample. The CDR3 has 15 amino acids, counting the end cysteine and phenylalanine. Only CDR3 DNA is held: 45 bases, read in frame from base 1. From a lookup of the germline V gene (reference sequence), CDR1 and CDR2 are LNHDA and SQIVND. Trimming costs V 3 bases and J 4 bases, and their ends lie 14 bases apart.

The trial excluded patients who had a history of autoimmune disease or were on systemic immunosuppression. Peripheral blood for TCR sequencing was collected from all dose cohorts at baseline, on cycle 4 day 1, and on cycle 7 day 1. The samples were drawn from a first-in-human, open-label, multicenter phase I dose-escalation trial of ivuxolimab. The trial enrolled adults with locally advanced or metastatic head and neck squamous cell, hepatocellular, melanoma or renal cell carcinoma. Before TCR sequencing, CD4+ and CD8+ T cells were separately sorted from peripheral blood. The entry originates in a study of OX40 agonist ivuxolimab in advanced cancers. For context, the study as a whole: Ivuxolimab, which targeted the costimulatory receptor OX40 (CD134), was an agonistic, fully human IgG2 monoclonal antibody. Intravenous ivuxolimab was administered to patients every 2 weeks at six dose levels: 0.01, 0.1, 0.3, 1.5, 3 and 10 mg/kg. Of the roughly 52 dose-escalation patients, hepatocellular carcinoma was present in some 19, melanoma in approximately 15, renal cell carcinoma in 9 and head and neck cancer in 9. The dose-escalation cohort was 82.7% male with a mean age of approximately 60 years, ranging from roughly 23 to 90. Prior anti-PD-1, anti-PD-L1 or anti-CTLA-4 therapy was permitted, and 40% of dose-escalation patients had received checkpoint inhibitors. Partial responses occurred in three dose-escalation patients, of whom one had hepatocellular carcinoma and two had cutaneous melanoma. Peripheral TCRbeta sequencing aimed to test whether ivuxolimab altered TCR sequence diversity and caused clonal T-cell expansion. The paper reports the monotherapy dose-escalation portion (N = 52 patients) of the phase I ivuxolimab trial. Paper-wide results and their limitations: After ivuxolimab, more expanded clones were found on average in CD8+ T cells than in CD4+ T cells. In the 0.1-3.0 mg/kg groups, partial responders had among the lowest normalized peripheral clonal expansion, particularly in CD8+ T cells. Antigen specificity was not determined for the clonally expanded peripheral T cells. At doses from 0.1 to 3.0 mg/kg, clonal expansion was seen in both CD4+ and CD8+ blood T cells between baseline and week 6. Low levels of normalized T-cell clonal expansion were also seen in some patients who did not respond.

This specimen was CD4+ or CD8+ T cells sorted from blood, taken in a trial of the OX40 agonist ivuxolimab. The origin of this receptor is an adult with an advanced solid tumor such as melanoma, head and neck, liver or kidney cancer. This chain joins TRBV19 to TRBJ2-3, with TRBD1 tentatively as D gene (6 bases match). The DNA is as follows: TGTGCCAGTAGTATCAGGACAGCATTATCAGATACGCAGTATTTT. It is translated as CASSIRTALSDTQYF.